This entry lists 29 T cell receptor beta chains sequenced from one sample in a study of T cells after yellow fever vaccination. Each CDR3 protein gets one entry after TCRdb re-called the 5' RACE reads with MiXCR. This sample has some 670,000 distinct CDR3 sequences, with approximately 13% found just once. The sample consisted of PBMCs, taken on the day of the yellow fever booster vaccination. These receptors were obtained from a man aged 25-40 years who received the YFV17D yellow fever vaccine.

The sample holds many counts of this clonotype. The rearrangement joins TRBV5-1 to TRBJ2-1; D is undetermined. V was clipped by 5 bases and J by 4 bases, with 10 bases between them. Germline V gene lookup returns CDR1 SGHRS and CDR2 YFSETQ. CDR3 length: 13 residues. CDR3: CASSVDRYNEQFF. In DNA, the CDR3 is TGCGCCAGCAGTGTCGATAGATACAATGAGCAGTTCTTC.

Ten or more counts support this clonotype. J is TRBJ2-7 and V is TRBV20-1; D perhaps matches TRBD2 (6 bases). The CDR3 length is 10 residues. Germline assignment: CDR1 DFQATT and CDR2 SNEGSKA (reference sequence). The CDR3 DNA sequence: TGCAGCGCCGGGGGCTACGAGCAGTACTTC. It is translated as CSAGGYEQYF.

This clonotype was found a few times. This chain connects TRBV4-1 to TRBJ1-5, with 7 bases fitting TRBD1. Germline CDR1 MGHRA, CDR2 YSYEKL. Trimming cost V 0 bases and J 5 bases; bases outside gene matches: 4. CDR3 size: 15 residues. The CDR3 DNA reads TGCGCCAGCAGCCAAGAGGGACAGTTATATCAGCCCCAGCATTTT. Translation: CASSQEGQLYQPQHF.

The chain joins TRBV7-2 to TRBJ2-3; either TRBD1 or TRBD2 may supply D (6 bases each). CDR3 length: 17 amino acids. V lost 2 bases and J lost 4, with 19 bases in between. Per the germline V gene, CDR1 is SGHTA and CDR2 is FQGNSA. CDR3 in DNA: TGTGCCAGCAGCTTATCCGGGGGCGGGCCGACTTCAGATACGCAGTATTTT. Protein: CASSLSGGGPTSDTQYF.

This chain's CDR3 is CASSPEAMGEQYF. The CDR3 nucleotides are TGTGCCAGCAGTCCCGAAGCCATGGGCGAGCAGTACTTC. The V and J genes are TRBV6-1 and TRBJ2-7; unclear D gene. Germline CDR1 and CDR2: MNHNS and SASEGT. Trimming left V 5 bases short and J 6 bases short, with 14 bases between. The CDR3 is 13 residues long.

This clonotype showed up just a few times. V gene TRBV12-3 or TRBV12-4 combines with J gene TRBJ2-3; no clear D gene. V was trimmed by 2 bases and J by 6 bases, leaving 9 bases between them. This CDR3 has 13 residues. The CDR3 reads CASSLWLLDTQYF. In DNA form, the CDR3 reads TGTGCCAGCAGTTTATGGCTTCTCGATACGCAGTATTTT.

This chain connects TRBV24-1 to TRBJ2-1; 10 nucleotides agree with TRBD2. In germline, CDR1 is KGHDR, CDR2 SFDVKD. The CDR3 length is 16 residues. Losses at the gene ends were 0 bases for V and 6 bases for J; bases not matched to a gene: 4. CDR3 region: CATSDLSSSGSNEQFF. CDR3 nucleotides: TGTGCCACCAGTGATTTGAGTTCTAGCGGGAGCAATGAGCAGTTCTTC.

The chain couples TRBV12-3 or TRBV12-4 to TRBJ1-5, with D perhaps TRBD1 (5 bases). The CDR3 is made up of 14 amino acids. The V end was cut by 4 bases, the J end by 4 bases, with 11 bases between. CDR3 loop: CASSSWGANQPQHF. CDR3 DNA sequence: TGTGCCAGCAGTTCCTGGGGCGCAAATCAGCCCCAGCATTTT.

The chain employs TRBV10-3 and TRBJ2-2; D possibly corresponds to TRBD2 (6 bases). The CDR3 loop spans 12 amino acids. The ends were cut back, 7 bases at V and 6 bases at J, with 9 bases in the middle. CDR1 is ENHRY, CDR2 SYGVKD, per germline. CDR3 amino acids: CAITGTAGELFF. The CDR3 nucleotides are TGTGCCATCACCGGGACTGCCGGGGAGCTGTTTTTT.

The chain uses TRBV7-2 and TRBJ1-3; no definite D call. Trimming removed 2 bases at V and 9 bases at J, with 14 bases between. Germline lookup yields CDR1 SGHTA and CDR2 FQGNSA. The CDR3 is made up of 14 amino acids. CDR3 sequence (DNA): TGTGCCAGCAGCTTAACCTCGCGAACAAGCACCATATATTTT. Translating it yields CASSLTSRTSTIYF.

As regards this clonotype: A read error is possible here, since a much larger clone lies one base away. This chain links TRBV12-3 or TRBV12-4 with TRBJ2-2; D is perhaps TRBD1 or TRBD2 (5 bases each). This CDR3 is built from 15 residues. In DNA form, the CDR3 reads TGTGCCAGCAGTTTCCGGGGCGCAAACAGCGGGGAGCTGTTTTTT. This encodes CASSFRGANSGELFF.

This clonotype occurred a few times. The rearrangement uses TRBV20-1 and TRBJ2-7, with 11 bases fitting TRBD2. Trimming at V came to 3 bases and at J to 0 bases, leaving 4 bases not matched to a gene. The CDR3 runs to 15 residues. Looked up from germline, CDR1 is DFQATT and CDR2 is SNEGSKA (reference sequence). The CDR3 protein is CSASIAGGFSYEQYF. The CDR3 nucleotides read TGCAGTGCTAGTATAGCGGGAGGGTTCTCCTACGAGCAGTACTTC.

This clonotype showed up just a few times. The V and J genes are TRBV27 and TRBJ1-5; no clear D. Trimming cost V 5 bases and J 4 bases, with 9 bases left between them. The CDR3 loop spans 13 amino acids. CDR1 and CDR2 (germline): MNHEY, SMNVEV (reference sequence). CDR3 in DNA: TGTGCCAGCAGTCTTTCACCTAATCAGCCCCAGCATTTT. It codes for CASSLSPNQPQHF.

The V call is TRBV20-1, the J call TRBJ2-7; 10 bases are shared with TRBD2. Trimming at V came to 0 bases and at J to 5 bases, leaving 7 bases not matched to a gene. The CDR3 has 15 amino acids. Germline V gives CDR1 DFQATT, CDR2 SNEGSKA (reference sequence). CDR3 sequence (DNA): TGCAGTGCTAGAGATCCTAGCGGGAGCATGGACGAGCAGTACTTC. It translates to CSARDPSGSMDEQYF.

A few counts support this clonotype. The chain couples TRBV5-1 to TRBJ2-7, with a tentative D call TRBD1 (6 bases). The CDR3 has 15 residues. Germline CDR1 is SGHRS and CDR2 is YFSETQ. Trimming removed 4 bases from V and 5 bases from J, with 19 bases in between. CDR3 sequence (DNA): TGCGCCAGCAGCGGAGCCGGGACAAGAGGGGACGAGCAGTACTTC. The encoded protein is CASSGAGTRGDEQYF.

A word on this clonotype: The junction does not match germline at one end; this may be a read error. The chain recombines TRBV7-2 with TRBJ2-6; no clear D. CDR3 length equals 15 residues. In germline, CDR1 is SGHTA, CDR2 FQGNSA. This chain's CDR3 is CASTLAISGANVLTF. Written as DNA, the CDR3 is TGTGCCAGCACCTTAGCCATTTCTGGGGCCAACGTCCTGACTTTC.

This chain joins TRBV20-1 and TRBJ2-7, with TRBD2 as a possible D gene (5 bases). The germline V and J ends were trimmed by 3 bases and 0 bases, with 12 bases remaining between them. Per germline, CDR1 DFQATT and CDR2 SNEGSKA (reference sequence). CDR3 length: 14 amino acids. CDR3 region: CSARAFGNSYEQYF. CDR3 coding DNA: TGCAGTGCTAGGGCCTTCGGGAACTCCTACGAGCAGTACTTC.

Only a few counts were recorded for this clonotype. This sequence joins TRBV20-1 and TRBJ1-2; a possible D gene is TRBD1 (5 bases). The V end was cut by 3 bases, the J end by 6 bases, with 23 bases between. This CDR3 has 16 residues. CDR1 and CDR2 (germline): DFQATT, SNEGSKA (reference sequence). CDR3 amino acids: CSASGGAGPAVDGYTF. The CDR3 DNA follows: TGCAGTGCTAGTGGGGGTGCGGGGCCGGCAGTTGATGGCTACACCTTC.

The genes are TRBV29-1 and TRBJ2-5; 9 bases map to TRBD1. V was pared by 6 bases and J by 3 bases, with 5 bases of the junction left unmatched. From germline, CDR1 is SQVTM and CDR2 ANQGSEA. CDR3 length: 13 amino acids. CDR3 bases: TGCAGCGTGAGGACAGGGGTGGAAGAGACCCAGTACTTC. Its protein product is CSVRTGVEETQYF.

This clonotype turned up a few times. One end of the junction does not line up with germline, which may come from a read error. V usage is TRBV6-5 and J usage is TRBJ2-7, with D tentatively TRBD1 (5 bases). Germline CDR1 reads MNHEY; CDR2 reads SVGAGI. CDR3 size: 12 residues. The DNA of the CDR3 is TGTGCCCGCAGGGTACCTTTATACGAGCAGTACTTC. Protein sequence: CARRVPLYEQYF.

CDR3 protein: CASLTSWTGELFF. The CDR3 bases are TGTGCCAGCTTGACTAGCTGGACCGGGGAGCTGTTTTTT. The chain links TRBV25-1 to TRBJ2-2, with 7 bases matching TRBD2. CDR3 size: 13 residues. Germline loops: CDR1 MGHDK, CDR2 SYGVNS. Trimming cost V 8 bases and J 5 bases; bases outside gene matches: 5.

This CDR3 reads CASSKTGDVNTEAFF. CDR3 nucleotides: TGTGCCAGCAGCAAAACCGGAGATGTGAACACTGAAGCTTTCTTT. This chain connects TRBV7-3 to TRBJ1-1, with D unresolved. The CDR3 extends over 15 amino acids. Between the trimmed V and J ends, which lost 5 bases and 0 bases, there was a span of 13 bases. In germline, CDR1 is SGHTA, CDR2 FQGTGA.

Many counts were recorded for this clonotype. This chain joins TRBV7-9 and TRBJ2-7, with D perhaps TRBD1 or TRBD2 (5 bases each). Germline CDR1 is SEHNR and CDR2 is FQNEAQ (reference sequence). This CDR3 is 17 amino acids long. Trimming took 4 bases from V and 4 from J, leaving 23 bases between them. CDR3 nucleotide sequence: TGTGCCAGCAGCTCACCCTCCCGGGACGGGCGAAGTTACGAGCAGTACTTC. Protein sequence: CASSSPSRDGRSYEQYF.

This clonotype was found many times. This rearrangement joins TRBV20-1 to TRBJ2-7, with TRBD2 identical over 7 bases. Germline V gives CDR1 DFQATT, CDR2 SNEGSKA (reference sequence). CDR3 length: 15 residues. Trimming removed 6 bases from V and 2 bases from J; junction bases left unmatched: 13. The DNA for the CDR3 is TGCAGTGCCCCCGGCAGCGGGACGGAACCCTACGAGCAGTACTTC. It codes for CSAPGSGTEPYEQYF.

This clonotype was recorded at least ten times. The V and J genes are TRBV7-2 and TRBJ2-2; D gene uncertain. Germline V gene sequence: CDR1 SGHTA, CDR2 FQGNSA. CDR3 length equals 13 residues. The germline V and J ends were trimmed by 1 base and 7 bases, with 7 bases remaining between them. The CDR3 loop reads CASSLVLGGELFF. The CDR3, as DNA: TGTGCCAGCAGCTTAGTTCTGGGCGGGGAGCTGTTTTTT.

This clonotype was observed a few times. This chain's CDR3 is CASSLGGPEDTQYF. The CDR3 DNA follows: TGTGCCAGCAGCCTCGGGGGCCCTGAAGATACGCAGTATTTT. This chain links TRBV7-6 with TRBJ2-3, with D tentatively TRBD1 or TRBD2 (6 bases each). The CDR3 loop spans 14 amino acids. The ends were cut back, 5 bases at V and 5 bases at J, with 14 bases in the middle. CDR1 SGHVS and CDR2 FNYEAQ come from the germline V gene. Using reference TRBV7-6 and TRBJ2-3 for the parts outside the CDR3, the full variable domain is GAGVSQSPRYKVTKRGQDVALRCDPISGHVSLYWYRQALGQGPEFLTYFNYEAQQDKSGLPNDRFSAERPEGSISTLTIQRTEQRDSAMYRCASSLGGPEDTQYFGPGTRLTVL.

This clonotype was seen a handful of times. J is TRBJ2-1 and V is TRBV20-1; D remains ambiguous. Trimming shortened V by 8 bases and J by 0 bases, and 14 bases separated the two germline ends. This CDR3 comprises 14 residues. Germline assignment: CDR1 DFQATT and CDR2 SNEGSKA (reference sequence). CDR3 coding DNA: TGCAGTCTACAACCACGCCGCTCCTACAATGAGCAGTTCTTC. Translation gives CSLQPRRSYNEQFF.

The sample holds a few counts of this clonotype. V is TRBV19 and J is TRBJ2-1, with TRBD2 as a possible D gene (6 bases). In germline, CDR1 is LNHDA, CDR2 SQIVND (reference sequence). Trimming took 11 bases from V and 2 from J, leaving 16 bases between them. The CDR3 consists of 14 residues. The CDR3 reads CAPPPGVTYNEQFF. CDR3 nucleotides: TGTGCCCCCCCACCGGGAGTAACCTACAATGAGCAGTTCTTC.

The table lists this clonotype with many counts. Its ends do not fully match the called genes, so a read error is possible. This chain links TRBV5-1 with TRBJ1-1; no firm D call. This CDR3 has 14 amino acids. CDR1 SGHRS and CDR2 YFSETQ come from the germline V gene. The CDR3 coding sequence is TGTGCCAGCAGTTTAGAGGGAATGAACACTGAAGCTTTCTTT. It specifies CASSLEGMNTEAFF.